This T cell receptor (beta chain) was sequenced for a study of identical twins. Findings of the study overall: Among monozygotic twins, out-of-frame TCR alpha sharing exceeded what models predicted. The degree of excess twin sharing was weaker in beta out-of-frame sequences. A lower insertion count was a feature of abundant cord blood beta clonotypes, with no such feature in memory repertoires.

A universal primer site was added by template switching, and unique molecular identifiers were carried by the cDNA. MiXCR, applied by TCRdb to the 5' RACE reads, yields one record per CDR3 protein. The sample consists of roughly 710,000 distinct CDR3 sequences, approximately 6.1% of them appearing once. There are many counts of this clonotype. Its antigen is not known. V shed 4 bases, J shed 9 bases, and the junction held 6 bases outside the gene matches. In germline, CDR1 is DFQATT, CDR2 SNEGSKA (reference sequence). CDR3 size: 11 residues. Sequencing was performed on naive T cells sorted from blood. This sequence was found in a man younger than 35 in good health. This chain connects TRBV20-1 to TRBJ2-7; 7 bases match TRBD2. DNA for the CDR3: TGCAGTGCTATGGGAGGGCTGGGGCAGTACTTC. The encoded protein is CSAMGGLGQYF.